A single sample gave rise to the 21 T cell receptor beta chains below, sequenced in a study of T cell repertoires in cytomegalovirus infection. TCRdb passed the reads through MiXCR, listing each CDR3 protein once. The sample has roughly 640,000 distinct CDR3 sequences, more than 20% seen once; the top ten hold 6.5% to 10%. The sample was CD8+ T cells from PBMCs. These receptors came from a human donor in good health (CMV status not recorded). Some clones in this sample may be carry-over from other donors' samples.

This clonotype was picked up many times. The V gene is TRBV12-3 or TRBV12-4, the J gene TRBJ2-1; 8 bases are shared with TRBD2. The CDR3 runs 15 residues. J lost 4 bases, V lost 3 bases, and 5 bases had no gene match. The CDR3 DNA is TGTGCCAGCAGTTTGATAGCGGGGAGTTACAATGAGCAGTTCTTC. Its protein is CASSLIAGSYNEQFF.

On this clonotype itself: A much larger clone differs by one base, so this may be a read error. CDR3 sequence (DNA): TGTGCCAGCGGTGGGCCCGGACAGGGAGCCTACAATGAGCAGTTCTTC. Protein sequence: CASGGPGQGAYNEQFF. This rearrangement joins TRBV6-1 to TRBJ2-1; 8 bases align to TRBD1. There are 16 residues in the CDR3. V lost 8 bases to trimming and J lost 2 bases; unmatched junction nucleotides: 11. Germline lookup yields CDR1 MNHNS and CDR2 SASEGT.

This rearrangement joins TRBV25-1 to TRBJ2-3, with 10 nucleotides matching TRBD2. The CDR3 is made up of 15 amino acids. Germline CDR1 and CDR2: MGHDK and SYGVNS. After removal of 5 bases from V and 2 bases from J, the junction contained 4 bases not matched to a gene. The CDR3 protein is CASSSLAGDTDTQYF. CDR3 DNA: TGTGCCAGCAGTTCTCTAGCGGGGGACACAGATACGCAGTATTTT.

A note on this clonotype: It may be a read error: a sequence one base away is much more abundant. The CDR3 DNA is TGTGCCAGCAGCTTAGGACAGGCTAAAAAACCGTTTTTT. Its protein product is CASSLGQAKKPFF. The chain recombines TRBV7-2 with TRBJ1-4, with D possibly being TRBD1 (6 bases). CDR1 is SGHTA, CDR2 FQGNSA, per germline. The CDR3 is made up of 13 amino acids. Full variable domain (remainder filled in from reference TRBV7-2 and TRBJ1-4): GAGVSQSPSNKVTEKGKDVELRCDPISGHTALYWYRQSLGQGLEFLIYFQGNSAPDKSGLPSDRFSAERTGGSVSTLTIQRTQQEDSAVYLCASSLGQAKKPFFGSGTQLSVL.

This clonotype has at least ten counts. The chain combines TRBV7-9 with TRBJ2-7; 9 bases align to TRBD2. V dropped 5 bases and J dropped 1; count of bases not matched to a gene: 9. The germline V gene has CDR1 SEHNR and CDR2 FQNEAQ (reference sequence). This CDR3 has 16 residues. CDR3 in DNA: TGTGCCAGCAGCCTCGCTAGCGGGATGGGGTCCTACGAGCAGTACGTC. Its translation is CASSLASGMGSYEQYV.

This clonotype has at least ten counts. V gene TRBV6-7 combines with J gene TRBJ1-6, with no clear D. TRBV6-7 is flagged as an ORF with uncertain function. This CDR3 comprises 14 residues. The V gene lost 0 bases and the J gene lost 13 bases, with 13 bases spanning the gap. CDR3 coding DNA: TGTGCCAGCAGTTACTCGGCCAACGACGCCCCCCTCCACTTT. This translates into CASSYSANDAPLHF.

This clonotype was recorded at least ten times. The rearrangement joins TRBV2 to TRBJ2-1, with D uncertain. There are 15 residues in the CDR3. CDR1 is SNHLY, CDR2 FYNNEI, per germline. The V and J ends lost 8 bases and 0 bases respectively, with 14 bases between them. The chain's CDR3 is CASRPGRSSYNEQFF. CDR3 in DNA: TGTGCCAGCCGCCCCGGGCGAAGCTCCTACAATGAGCAGTTCTTC.

The chain links TRBV29-1 to TRBJ2-1, with D unclear. Germline V gives CDR1 SQVTM, CDR2 ANQGSEA. There are 13 residues in the CDR3. Trimming took 6 bases from V and 9 from J, leaving 18 bases between them. In DNA form, the CDR3 reads TGCAGCGTCCCAAAAACGTCCCGCGGTGAGCAGTTCTTC. Residues: CSVPKTSRGEQFF.

The chain carries TRBV6-6 and TRBJ2-7, with TRBD2 identical over 13 bases. The length of the CDR3 is 15 residues. Germline CDR1 is MNHNY and CDR2 is SVGAGI (reference sequence). The DNA for the CDR3 is TGTGCCAGCAATATAGGGACTAGCGGGACTTACGTGCAGTACGTC. Its translation: CASNIGTSGTYVQYV.

The count of this clonotype is one. V is TRBV6-1 and J is TRBJ2-1, with D possibly TRBD1 on 5 matching bases. V was shortened by 6 bases and J by 6 bases, with 12 bases between the two germline ends. The length of the CDR3 is 13 residues. CDR1 MNHNS and CDR2 SASEGT come from the germline V gene. CDR3 sequence: CASSLQETNEQFF. CDR3 bases: TGTGCCAGCAGCCTACAGGAGACCAATGAGCAGTTCTTC.

V and J are TRBV7-9 and TRBJ2-7; 7 bases line up with TRBD1. J was trimmed by 4 bases and V by 5 bases; bases with no gene match: 17. Germline CDR1 and CDR2: SEHNR and FQNEAQ (reference sequence). This CDR3 comprises 17 residues. CDR3 bases: TGTGCCAGCAGCCCCGATAGAGGGGGCGCCGCATTATACGAGCAGTACGTC. Translated, it gives CASSPDRGGAALYEQYV.

This clonotype has more than one count but fewer than ten. The chain combines TRBV13 with TRBJ1-2, with D tentatively TRBD1 (6 bases). The V end lost 5 bases, the J end lost 4 bases, and 14 bases lay between the germline ends. Per the germline V gene, CDR1 is PRHDT and CDR2 is FYEKMQ (reference sequence). This CDR3 region has 14 residues. The CDR3 reads CASSADRRVYGYTF. DNA for the CDR3: TGTGCCAGCAGCGCCGACAGGCGGGTCTATGGCTACACCTTC.

Regarding this clonotype: It may be a read error: a sequence one base away is much more abundant. The V and J genes are TRBV6-1 and TRBJ1-5, with D possibly TRBD1 on 5 matching bases. The germline V gene encodes CDR1 MNHNS and CDR2 SASEGT. This CDR3 comprises 14 residues. The CDR3: CASGRDGYNQLQHF. CDR3 coding DNA: TGTGCCAGCGGCAGGGACGGCTACAATCAGCTCCAGCATTTT.

J is TRBJ1-2 and V is TRBV12-3 or TRBV12-4, with D tentatively TRBD1 (5 bases). V gave up 4 bases and J gave up 14 bases, with 11 bases separating them. This CDR3 region has 10 residues. Here the CDR3 DNA reads TGTGCCAGCAGTTCGTGGGACCTTACCTTC. Protein product: CASSSWDLTF.

This sequence joins TRBV29-1 and TRBJ1-2; 8 nucleotides line up with TRBD1. CDR1 SQVTM and CDR2 ANQGSEA come from the germline V gene. V dropped 5 bases and J dropped 8; count of bases not matched to a gene: 7. The CDR3 totals 12 residues. The CDR3: CSVSRGPKGYTF. The CDR3 coding sequence is TGCAGCGTTAGCAGGGGGCCTAAGGGCTACACCTTC.

The chain combines TRBV29-1 with TRBJ1-2; the D gene is possibly TRBD1 (6 bases). CDR1 is SQVTM and CDR2 is ANQGSEA in the germline V gene. The CDR3 sequence is 16 residues long. Trimming shortened V by 6 bases and J by 5 bases, and 25 bases separated the two germline ends. CDR3 residues: CSVDQIRGGGSYGYTF. CDR3 bases: TGCAGCGTCGATCAAATCAGGGGCGGGGGATCATATGGCTACACCTTC.

The chain employs TRBV4-1 and TRBJ2-1; 7 bases line up with TRBD2. With V trimmed by 4 bases and J by 6 bases, 9 bases remained unmatched. Germline V gene sequence: CDR1 MGHRA, CDR2 YSYEKL. This CDR3 has 15 residues. The CDR3 reads CASSLRSGAFNEQFF. CDR3 sequence (DNA): TGCGCCAGCAGCCTCCGGAGCGGGGCCTTCAATGAGCAGTTCTTC.

This clonotype has a handful of counts. V and J are TRBV29-1 and TRBJ1-2; TRBD1 is a possible D gene (5 bases). Per the germline V gene, CDR1 is SQVTM and CDR2 is ANQGSEA. This CDR3 is 15 amino acids long. V gave up 0 bases and J gave up 6 bases, with 17 bases separating them. The CDR3 sequence is CSVEDYRQGEDGYTF. The DNA for the CDR3 is TGCAGCGTTGAAGATTACCGGCAGGGTGAGGATGGCTACACCTTC.

This clonotype came up many times. V is TRBV7-9 and J is TRBJ1-5; D perhaps matches TRBD1 (6 bases). Germline CDR1 and CDR2: SEHNR and FQNEAQ (reference sequence). The V end lost 5 bases, the J end lost 3 bases, and 11 bases lay between the germline ends. The CDR3 covers 14 residues. CDR3 amino acids: CASSGTGYNQPQHF. Written as DNA, the CDR3 is TGTGCCAGCAGCGGTACAGGGTACAATCAGCCCCAGCATTTT.

This clonotype was seen a few times. The chain is built from TRBV7-2 and TRBJ2-1, with 7 bases matching TRBD2. This CDR3 comprises 12 residues. Germline V gives CDR1 SGHTA, CDR2 FQGNSA. This chain's CDR3 is CASGTSYNEQFF. The DNA for the CDR3 is TGTGCGAGCGGGACTTCCTACAATGAGCAGTTCTTC.

About this clonotype: This sequence may be a read error, since a much larger clone differs from it by one base. The chain employs TRBV7-3 and TRBJ1-4; the D is unclear. Germline CDR1 reads SGHTA; CDR2 reads FQGTGA. The CDR3 is 16 residues long. The CDR3 protein is CANSPRTDSTNEKLFF. CDR3 bases: TGTGCCAACAGCCCGCGGACGGACTCAACTAATGAAAAACTGTTTTTT.